This TCR beta chain was captured in a study of shared clonotypes between healthy human individuals. Libraries were prepared by immunoSEQ multiplex PCR; TCRdb keeps only in-frame clonotypes and omits some of them. The table includes roughly 2 million clones, roughly 95% detected once. Germline V lookup: CDR1 MNHEY, CDR2 SVGAGI. V shed 4 bases and J shed 4 bases, with 16 bases lying between them. This CDR3 has 16 residues. The sample taken for sequencing was naive CD4+ T cells sorted from blood. Indicated subset: CD45RA+ positively selected. The chain recombines TRBV6-5 with TRBJ2-2, with D maybe TRBD2 (5 bases). This clonotype originated in a man aged 18 to 29 in good health. CDR3 sequence: CASSWSDSRGTGELFF. The DNA for the CDR3 is TGTGCCAGCAGTTGGTCGGACTCCCGAGGCACCGGGGAGCTGTTTTTT.